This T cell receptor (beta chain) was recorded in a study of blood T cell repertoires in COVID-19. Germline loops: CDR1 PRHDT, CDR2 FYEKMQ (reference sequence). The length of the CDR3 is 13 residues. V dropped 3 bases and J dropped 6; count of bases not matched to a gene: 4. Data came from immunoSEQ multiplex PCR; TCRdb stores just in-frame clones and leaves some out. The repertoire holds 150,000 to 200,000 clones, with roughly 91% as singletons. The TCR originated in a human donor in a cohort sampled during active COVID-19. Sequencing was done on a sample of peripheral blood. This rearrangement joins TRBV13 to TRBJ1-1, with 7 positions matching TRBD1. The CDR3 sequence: CASSLAGGSEAFF. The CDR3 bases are TGTGCCAGCAGCTTGGCAGGGGGTTCTGAAGCTTTCTTT.